Here is one TCR beta chain with its context. This receptor's antigen is unknown. The record has no base qualities; no much larger clone is one base away. The library came from the immunoSEQ multiplex PCR assay. This is the immuneACCESS table as TCRdb keeps it, with only in-frame sequences that have V and J called. A part of the clones is gone; compared with another copy, unresolved V genes explain less than half, and the rest is unexplained. The sample table records some 80,000 clones; roughly 90% of these occur just once. The ten largest clones capture 1.9% of the sample. This specimen belongs to a study of control samples from healthy donors and cancer patients (dated by TCRdb to 2019 to 2021). The germline V gene encodes CDR1 LNHDA and CDR2 SQIVND (reference sequence). Trimming takes 6 bases from V and 5 bases from J, and the germline ends sit 14 bases apart. The CDR3 runs 14 amino acids, cysteine and phenylalanine included. Only the CDR3 part of the read is kept: 42 bases, read in frame from the first base.

The sequence was obtained from a woman aged 55-69 years with head and neck cancer. Sequencing input: PBMCs. The receptor chain draws on TRBV19 and TRBJ2-1; the D segment could be TRBD1, given 6 matching bases. The CDR3 has the sequence CASSLERTDNEQFF. The base sequence is TGTGCCAGTAGCCTAGAGCGGACAGACAATGAGCAGTTCTTC.